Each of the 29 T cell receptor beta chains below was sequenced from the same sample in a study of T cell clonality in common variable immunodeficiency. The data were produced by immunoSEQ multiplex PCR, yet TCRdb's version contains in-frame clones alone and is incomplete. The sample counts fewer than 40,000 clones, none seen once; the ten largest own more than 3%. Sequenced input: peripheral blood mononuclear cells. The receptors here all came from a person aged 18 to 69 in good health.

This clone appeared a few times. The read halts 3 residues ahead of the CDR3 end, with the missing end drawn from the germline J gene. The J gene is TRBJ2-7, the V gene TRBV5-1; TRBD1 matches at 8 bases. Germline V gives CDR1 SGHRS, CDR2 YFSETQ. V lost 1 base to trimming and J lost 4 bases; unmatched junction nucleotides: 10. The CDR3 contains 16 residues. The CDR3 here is CASSLRQGAVTYEQYF. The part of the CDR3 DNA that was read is TGCGCCAGCAGCTTGCGCCAGGGGGCTGTAACGTACGAG.

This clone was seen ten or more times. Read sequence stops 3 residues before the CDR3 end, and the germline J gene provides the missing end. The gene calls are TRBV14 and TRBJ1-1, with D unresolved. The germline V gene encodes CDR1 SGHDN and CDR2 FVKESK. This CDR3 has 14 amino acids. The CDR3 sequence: CASSQGARSLRAFF. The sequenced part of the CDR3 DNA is TGTGCCAGCAGCCAAGGGGCAAGGTCCTTGAGG.

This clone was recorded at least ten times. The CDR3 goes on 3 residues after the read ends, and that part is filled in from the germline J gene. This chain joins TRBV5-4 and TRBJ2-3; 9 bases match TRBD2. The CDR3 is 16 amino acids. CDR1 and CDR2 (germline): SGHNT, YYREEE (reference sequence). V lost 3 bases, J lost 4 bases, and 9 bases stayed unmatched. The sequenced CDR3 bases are TGTGCCAGCAGCTCCGCGCGGGGGGGCATGGCAGATACG. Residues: CASSSARGGMADT. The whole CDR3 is CASSSARGGMADTQYF. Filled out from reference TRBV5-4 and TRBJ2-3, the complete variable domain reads ETGVTQSPTHLIKTRGQQVTLRCSSQSGHNTVSWYQQALGQGPQFIFQYYREEENGRGNFPPRFSGLQFPNYSSELNVNALELDDSALYLCASSSARGGMADTQYFGPGTRLTVL.

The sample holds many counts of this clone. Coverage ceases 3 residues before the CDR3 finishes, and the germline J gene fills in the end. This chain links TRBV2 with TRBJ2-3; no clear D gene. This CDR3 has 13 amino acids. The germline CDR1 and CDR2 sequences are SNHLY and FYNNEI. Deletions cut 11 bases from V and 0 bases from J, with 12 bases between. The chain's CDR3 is CASNPGSTDTQYF. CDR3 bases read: TGTGCCTCTAACCCCGGGAGCACAGATACG.

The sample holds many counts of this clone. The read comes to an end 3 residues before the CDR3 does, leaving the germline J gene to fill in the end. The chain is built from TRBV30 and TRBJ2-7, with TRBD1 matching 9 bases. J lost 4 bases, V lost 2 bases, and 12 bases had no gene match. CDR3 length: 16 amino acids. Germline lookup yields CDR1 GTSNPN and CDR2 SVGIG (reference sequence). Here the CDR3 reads CAWSIGGQGFLYEQYF. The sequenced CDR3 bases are TGTGCCTGGAGTATCGGGGGACAGGGTTTTCTTTACGAG.

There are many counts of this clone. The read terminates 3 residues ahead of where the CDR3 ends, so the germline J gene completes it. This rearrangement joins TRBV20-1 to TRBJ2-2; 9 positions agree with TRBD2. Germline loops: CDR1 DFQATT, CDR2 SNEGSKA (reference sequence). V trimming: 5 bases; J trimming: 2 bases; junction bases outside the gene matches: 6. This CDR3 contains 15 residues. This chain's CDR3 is CSAYRTSANTGELFF. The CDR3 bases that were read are TGCAGTGCTTATCGGACTAGCGCCAACACCGGGGAG.

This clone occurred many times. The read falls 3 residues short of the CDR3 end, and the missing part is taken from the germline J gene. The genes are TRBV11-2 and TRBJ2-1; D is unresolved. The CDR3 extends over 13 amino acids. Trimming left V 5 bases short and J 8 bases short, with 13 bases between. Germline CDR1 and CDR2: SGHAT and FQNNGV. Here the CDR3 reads CASSAETWDEQFF. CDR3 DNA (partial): TGTGCCAGCAGCGCGGAGACCTGGGATGAG.

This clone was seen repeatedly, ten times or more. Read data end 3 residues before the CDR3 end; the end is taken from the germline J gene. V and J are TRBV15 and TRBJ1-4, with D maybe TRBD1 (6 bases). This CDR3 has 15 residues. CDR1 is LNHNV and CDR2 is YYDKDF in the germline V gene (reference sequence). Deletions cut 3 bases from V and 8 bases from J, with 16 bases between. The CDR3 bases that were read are TGTGCCACCAGCAGGGGGAACAGGGAGGGGGAAAAA. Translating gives CATSRGNREGEK. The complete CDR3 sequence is CATSRGNREGEKLFF. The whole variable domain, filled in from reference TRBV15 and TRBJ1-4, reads DAMVIQNPRYQVTQFGKPVTLSCSQTLNHNVMYWYQQKSSQAPKLLFHYYDKDFNNEADTPDNFQSRRPNTSFCFLDIRSPGLGDTAMYLCATSRGNREGEKLFFGSGTQLSVL.

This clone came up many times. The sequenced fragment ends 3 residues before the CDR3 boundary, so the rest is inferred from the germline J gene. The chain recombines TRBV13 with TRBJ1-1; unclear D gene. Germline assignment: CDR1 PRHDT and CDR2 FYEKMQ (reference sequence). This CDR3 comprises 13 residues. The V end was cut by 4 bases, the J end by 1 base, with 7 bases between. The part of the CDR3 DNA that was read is TGTGCCAGCAGCTGGGCTGGGAACACTGAA. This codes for CASSWAGNTE. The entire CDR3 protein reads CASSWAGNTEAFF.

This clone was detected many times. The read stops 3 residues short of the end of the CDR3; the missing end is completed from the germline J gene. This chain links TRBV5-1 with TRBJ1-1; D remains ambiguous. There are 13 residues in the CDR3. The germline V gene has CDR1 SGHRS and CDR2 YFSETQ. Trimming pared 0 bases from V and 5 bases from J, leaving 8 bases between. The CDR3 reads CASSLVSGTEAFF. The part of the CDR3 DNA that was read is TGCGCCAGCAGCTTGGTTAGCGGAACTGAA.

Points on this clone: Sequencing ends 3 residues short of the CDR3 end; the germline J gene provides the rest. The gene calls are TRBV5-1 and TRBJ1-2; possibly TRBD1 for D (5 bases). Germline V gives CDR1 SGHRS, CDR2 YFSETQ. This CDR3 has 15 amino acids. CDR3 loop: CASSLVPGSQETYTF. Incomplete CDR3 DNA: TGCGCCAGCAGCTTGGTTCCAGGGTCCCAAGAGACC.

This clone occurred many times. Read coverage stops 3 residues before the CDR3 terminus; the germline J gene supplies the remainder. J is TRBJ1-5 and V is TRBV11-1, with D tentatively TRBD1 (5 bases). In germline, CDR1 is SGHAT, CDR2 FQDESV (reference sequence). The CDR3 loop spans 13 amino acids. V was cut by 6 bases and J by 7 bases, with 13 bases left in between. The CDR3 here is CASSAGLGQPQHF. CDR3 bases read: TGTGCCAGCAGTGCAGGGTTAGGGCAGCCC.

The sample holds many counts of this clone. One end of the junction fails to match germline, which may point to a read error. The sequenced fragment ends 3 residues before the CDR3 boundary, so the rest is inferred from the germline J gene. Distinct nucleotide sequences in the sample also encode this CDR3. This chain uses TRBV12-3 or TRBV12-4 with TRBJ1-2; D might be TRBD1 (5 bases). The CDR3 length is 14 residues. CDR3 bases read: TGCGCCAGCAGTATGACAACGACAGTCTATGGC. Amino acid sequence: CASSMTTTVYG. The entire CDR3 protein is CASSMTTTVYGYTF.

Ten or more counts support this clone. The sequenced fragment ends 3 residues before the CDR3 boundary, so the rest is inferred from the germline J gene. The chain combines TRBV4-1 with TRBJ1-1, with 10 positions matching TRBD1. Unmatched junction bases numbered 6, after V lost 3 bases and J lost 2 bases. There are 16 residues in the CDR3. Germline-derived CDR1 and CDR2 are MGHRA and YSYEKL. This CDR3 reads CASSQGQGSPNTEAFF. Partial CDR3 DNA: TGCGCCAGCAGCCAGGGACAGGGGTCCCCCAACACTGAA.

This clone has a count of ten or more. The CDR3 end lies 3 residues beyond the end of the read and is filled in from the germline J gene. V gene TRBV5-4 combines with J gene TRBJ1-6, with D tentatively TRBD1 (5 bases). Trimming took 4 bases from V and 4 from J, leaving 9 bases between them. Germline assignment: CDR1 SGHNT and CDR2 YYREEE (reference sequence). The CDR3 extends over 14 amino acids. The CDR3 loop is CASSPDTYNSPLHF. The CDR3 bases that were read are TGTGCCAGCAGCCCGGACACTTATAATTCACCC.

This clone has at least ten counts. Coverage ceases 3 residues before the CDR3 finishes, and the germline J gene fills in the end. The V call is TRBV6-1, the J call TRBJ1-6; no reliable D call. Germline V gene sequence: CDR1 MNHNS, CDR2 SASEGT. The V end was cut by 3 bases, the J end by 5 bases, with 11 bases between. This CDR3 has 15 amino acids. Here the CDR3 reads CASSERAPNNSPLHF. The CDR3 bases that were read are TGTGCCAGCAGTGAGAGAGCACCAAATAATTCACCC.

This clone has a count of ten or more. The covered CDR3 bases are TGTGCCAGCAGCTCGGGACAGGGGAAGGAAGAGACC. Its translation is CASSSGQGKEET. The full CDR3 reads CASSSGQGKEETQYF. The J gene is TRBJ2-5, the V gene TRBV7-2; 10 nucleotides line up with TRBD1. The read ends 3 residues before the CDR3 terminus; that terminus is restored from the germline J gene. V was clipped by 4 bases and J by 3 bases; unmatched bases: 5. Germline CDR1 SGHTA, CDR2 FQGNSA. The CDR3 runs to 15 residues.

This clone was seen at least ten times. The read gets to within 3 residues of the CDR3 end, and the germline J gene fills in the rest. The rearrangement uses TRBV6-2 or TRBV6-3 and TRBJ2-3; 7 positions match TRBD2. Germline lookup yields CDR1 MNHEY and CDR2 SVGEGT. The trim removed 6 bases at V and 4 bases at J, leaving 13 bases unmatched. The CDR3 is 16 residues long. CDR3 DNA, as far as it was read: TGTGCCAGCAGACCCCACCTAGCGGAGCCCGCAGATACG. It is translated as CASRPHLAEPADT. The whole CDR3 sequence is CASRPHLAEPADTQYF.

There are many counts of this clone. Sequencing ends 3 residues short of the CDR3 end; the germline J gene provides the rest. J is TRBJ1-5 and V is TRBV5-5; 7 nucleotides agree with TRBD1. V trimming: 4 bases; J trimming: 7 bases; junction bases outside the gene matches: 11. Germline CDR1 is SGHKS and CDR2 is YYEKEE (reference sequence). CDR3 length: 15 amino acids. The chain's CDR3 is CASSQGTVSGQPQHF. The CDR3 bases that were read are TGTGCCAGCAGCCAGGGGACAGTGAGTGGACAGCCC.

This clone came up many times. The sequenced CDR3 bases are TGCAGTGCTAGGGAAGGAGGCAGGGGACGCTACGAG. This encodes CSAREGGRGRYE. The full-length CDR3 reads as CSAREGGRGRYEQYF. The chain recombines TRBV20-1 with TRBJ2-7, with TRBD1 as a possible D gene (6 bases). The read comes to an end 3 residues before the CDR3 does, leaving the germline J gene to fill in the end. The germline gives CDR1 DFQATT, CDR2 SNEGSKA (reference sequence). The CDR3 is 15 residues long. V dropped 3 bases and J dropped 3 bases, with 18 bases sitting between them.

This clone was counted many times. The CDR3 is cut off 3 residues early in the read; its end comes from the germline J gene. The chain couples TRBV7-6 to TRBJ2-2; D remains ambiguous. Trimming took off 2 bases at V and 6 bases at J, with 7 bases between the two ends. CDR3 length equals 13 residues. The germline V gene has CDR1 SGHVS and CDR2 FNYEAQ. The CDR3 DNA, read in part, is TGTGCCAGCAGCTTACAAATTTCCGGGGAG. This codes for CASSLQISGE. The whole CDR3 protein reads CASSLQISGELFF.

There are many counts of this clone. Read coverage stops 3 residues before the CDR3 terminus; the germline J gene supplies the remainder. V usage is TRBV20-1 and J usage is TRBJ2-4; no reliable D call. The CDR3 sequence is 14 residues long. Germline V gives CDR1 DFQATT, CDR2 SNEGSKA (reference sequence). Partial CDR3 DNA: TGCAGTGCTAGAGATAGGTGGCGAAACTATGGT. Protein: CSARDRWRNYG. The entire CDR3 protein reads CSARDRWRNYGQYF.

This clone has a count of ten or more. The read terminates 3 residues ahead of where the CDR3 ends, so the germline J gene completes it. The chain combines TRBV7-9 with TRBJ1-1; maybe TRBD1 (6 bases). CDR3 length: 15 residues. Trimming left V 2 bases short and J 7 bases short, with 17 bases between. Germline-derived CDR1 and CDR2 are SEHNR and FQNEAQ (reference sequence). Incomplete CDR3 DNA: TGTGCCAGCAGCTTAATGGCAGCTCAACAGGGTGAA. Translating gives CASSLMAAQQGE. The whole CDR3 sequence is CASSLMAAQQGEAFF. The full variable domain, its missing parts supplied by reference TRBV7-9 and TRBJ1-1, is DTGVSQNPRHKITKRGQNVTFRCDPISEHNRLYWYRQTLGQGPEFLTYFQNEAQLEKSRLLSDRFSAERPKGSFSTLEIQRTEQGDSAMYLCASSLMAAQQGEAFFGQGTRLTVV.

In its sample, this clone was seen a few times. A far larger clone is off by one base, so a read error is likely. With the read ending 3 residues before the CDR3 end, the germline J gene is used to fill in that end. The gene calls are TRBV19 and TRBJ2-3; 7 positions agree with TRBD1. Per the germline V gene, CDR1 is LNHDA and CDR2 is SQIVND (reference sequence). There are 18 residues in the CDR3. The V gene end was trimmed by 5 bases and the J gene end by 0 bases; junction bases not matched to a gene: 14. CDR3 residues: CASSAAQGSTSSTDTQYF. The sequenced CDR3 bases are TGTGCCAGTAGTGCAGCACAGGGGTCGACGTCTAGCACAGATACG.

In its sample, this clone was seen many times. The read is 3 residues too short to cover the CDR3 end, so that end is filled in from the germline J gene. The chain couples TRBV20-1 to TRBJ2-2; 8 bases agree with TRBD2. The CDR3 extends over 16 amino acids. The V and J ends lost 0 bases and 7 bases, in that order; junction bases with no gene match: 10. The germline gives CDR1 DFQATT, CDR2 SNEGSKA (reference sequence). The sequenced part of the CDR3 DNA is TGCAGTGCTAGAGATCATTATCGGGGGGGAAGCGGGGAG. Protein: CSARDHYRGGSGE. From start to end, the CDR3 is CSARDHYRGGSGELFF.

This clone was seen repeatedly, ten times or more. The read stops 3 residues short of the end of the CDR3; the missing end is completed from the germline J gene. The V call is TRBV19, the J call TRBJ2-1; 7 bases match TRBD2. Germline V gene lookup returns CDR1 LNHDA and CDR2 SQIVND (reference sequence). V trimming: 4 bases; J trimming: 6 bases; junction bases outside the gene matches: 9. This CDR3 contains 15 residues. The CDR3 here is CASSNPGLLTNEQFF. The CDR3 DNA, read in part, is TGTGCCAGTAGTAACCCGGGACTACTCACCAATGAG.

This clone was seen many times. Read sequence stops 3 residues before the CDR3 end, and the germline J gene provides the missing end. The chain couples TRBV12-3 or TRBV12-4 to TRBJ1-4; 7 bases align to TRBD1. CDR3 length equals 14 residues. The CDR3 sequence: CASSLGGGERELFF. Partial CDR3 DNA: TGTGCCAGCAGTTTGGGAGGGGGCGAAAGAGAA.

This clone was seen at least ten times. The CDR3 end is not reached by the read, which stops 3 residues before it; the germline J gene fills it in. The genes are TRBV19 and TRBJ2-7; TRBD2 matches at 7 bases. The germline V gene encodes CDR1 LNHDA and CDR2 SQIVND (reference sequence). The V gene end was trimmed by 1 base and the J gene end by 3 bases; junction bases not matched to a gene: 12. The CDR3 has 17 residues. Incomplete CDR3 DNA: TGTGCCAGTAGTATAGCCAGCGGGGCCAACCTATTCTACGAG. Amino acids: CASSIASGANLFYE. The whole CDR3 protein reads CASSIASGANLFYEQYF. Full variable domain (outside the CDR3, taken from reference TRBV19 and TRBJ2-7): DGGITQSPKYLFRKEGQNVTLSCEQNLNHDAMYWYRQDPGQGLRLIYYSQIVNDFQKGDIAEGYSVSREKKESFPLTVTSAQKNPTAFYLCASSIASGANLFYEQYFGPGTRLTVT.

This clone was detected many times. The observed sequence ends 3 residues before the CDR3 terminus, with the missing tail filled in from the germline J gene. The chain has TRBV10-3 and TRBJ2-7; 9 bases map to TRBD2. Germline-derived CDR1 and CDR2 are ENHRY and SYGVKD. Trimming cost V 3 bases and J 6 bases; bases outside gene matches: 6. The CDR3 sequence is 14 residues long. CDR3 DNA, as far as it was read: TGTGCCATCAGTGACCAGCGGGGGGCAGTCGAG. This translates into CAISDQRGAVE. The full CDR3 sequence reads CAISDQRGAVEQYF.